These T cell receptor beta chains were read from a single sample in a study of CD8 T cells in Susac syndrome. TCRdb analysed the immunoSEQ multiplex PCR reads with MiXCR anew, one entry per CDR3 protein. Of around 140,000 distinct CDR3 sequences in the sample, over 75% were seen once. Sequencing was performed on CD8+ T cells from PBMCs. The source is a human donor with multiple sclerosis. Both conserved end residues are trimmed from each CDR3.

v_gene: TRBV5-8
j_gene: TRBJ1-5
len: 10
CDR3aa: ASGGGVQPQH

v_gene: TRBV6-1
j_gene: TRBJ2-5
len: 11
CDR3aa: ASSSQGEETQY

v_gene: TRBV7-9
j_gene: TRBJ2-1
len: 12
CDR3aa: ASSLAGGGGEQF

v_gene: TRBV27
j_gene: TRBJ1-6
len: 12
CDR3aa: ASLGTDYNSPLH

v_gene: TRBV27
j_gene: TRBJ1-5
len: 11
CDR3aa: ASSGGVGQPQH

v_gene: TRBV27
j_gene: TRBJ2-1
len: 14
CDR3aa: ASSLTSGYSYNEQF

v_gene: TRBV14
j_gene: TRBJ1-2
len: 12
CDR3aa: ASSQELWGKGYT

v_gene: TRBV5-1
j_gene: TRBJ2-3
len: 17
CDR3aa: ASSLWLAGGRMGVDTQY

v_gene: TRBV20-1
j_gene: TRBJ2-5
len: 15
CDR3aa: SARVTSGGGDRKTQY

v_gene: TRBV7-9
j_gene: TRBJ1-1
len: 11
CDR3aa: ASSFGDSSEAF

v_gene: TRBV30
j_gene: TRBJ1-1
len: 9
CDR3aa: AWMWDTEAF

v_gene: TRBV4-1
j_gene: TRBJ1-4
len: 10
CDR3aa: ASSQEREKLF

v_gene: TRBV4-3
j_gene: TRBJ1-2
len: 15
CDR3aa: ASSQDDDRSGIYGYT

v_gene: TRBV4-1
j_gene: TRBJ2-3
len: 14
CDR3aa: ASSQRFRVSTDTQY

v_gene: TRBV27
j_gene: TRBJ2-1
len: 12
CDR3aa: ASKETGDYNEQF

v_gene: TRBV6-1
j_gene: TRBJ2-3
len: 15
CDR3aa: ASSEGVSGGVTDTQY

v_gene: TRBV12-3/TRBV12-4
j_gene: TRBJ2-1
len: 15
CDR3aa: ASSSRIAGTLYNEQF

v_gene: TRBV27
j_gene: TRBJ1-5
len: 10
CDR3aa: ASSFPNQPQH

v_gene: TRBV7-2
j_gene: TRBJ2-1
len: 13
CDR3aa: ASSLGGYRYNEQF

v_gene: TRBV7-9
j_gene: TRBJ2-3
len: 13
CDR3aa: AIAGTSGYTDTQY

v_gene: TRBV4-2
j_gene: TRBJ2-1
len: 15
CDR3aa: ASSHPARGVRFHEQF

v_gene: TRBV15
j_gene: TRBJ2-1
len: 13
CDR3aa: ATKEGLAKDNEQF

v_gene: TRBV24-1
j_gene: TRBJ1-1
len: 12
CDR3aa: ATKEGDGASEAF

v_gene: TRBV6-1
j_gene: TRBJ2-7
len: 13
CDR3aa: ASRTGTMPAYEQY

v_gene: TRBV12-3/TRBV12-4
j_gene: TRBJ2-1
len: 10
CDR3aa: ASSATGNEQF

v_gene: TRBV2
j_gene: TRBJ1-1
len: 13
CDR3aa: ASSEAIGENTEAS

v_gene: TRBV28
j_gene: TRBJ2-7
len: 13
CDR3aa: AGSLFGSSLYEQY

v_gene: TRBV19
j_gene: TRBJ2-3
len: 11
CDR3aa: ASNRGIGDTQY